The next 10 T cell receptor beta chains were all read from a single sample in a study of blood T cells in healthy people across ages. Combining a sample-barcoded 5' primer with a J-beta primer mix, a second PCR ran for roughly 7 to 11 cycles. MiXCR, run by TCRdb on the 5' RACE reads, gives a single entry per CDR3 protein. The sample has 1.5 million to 1.9 million distinct CDR3 sequences, roughly 43% seen once. Sequenced sample: blood. Receptor source: a woman between 18 and 29 years old in good health.

This clonotype occurred a few times. This chain links TRBV4-3 with TRBJ2-7; 9 nucleotides agree with TRBD2. After removal of 4 bases from V and 4 bases from J, the junction contained 5 bases not matched to a gene. Per germline, CDR1 LGHNA and CDR2 YSLEER. This CDR3 contains 14 residues. CDR3 loop: CASSRAGGYYEQYF. CDR3 coding DNA: TGCGCCAGCAGCCGAGCGGGAGGCTATTACGAGCAGTACTTC.

This clonotype came up a few times. This chain connects TRBV7-8 to TRBJ2-5; D is possibly TRBD2 (5 bases). V lost 2 bases and J lost 4, with 14 bases in between. The CDR3 covers 15 residues. CDR1 is SGHVS, CDR2 FQNEAQ, per germline. The CDR3 nucleotides read TGTGCCAGCAGCTTAAGCCCCCCAGAGGGAGAGACCCAGTACTTC. Residues: CASSLSPPEGETQYF.

On this clonotype: One end of the junction does not line up with germline, which may come from a read error. DNA of the CDR3: TGTGCCAGCACCTGGGGCCTAGGACAGGGGATCACCAACTGTGGCTACACCTTC. This sequence encodes CASTWGLGQGITNCGYTF. J is TRBJ1-2 and V is TRBV6-2 or TRBV6-3, with 9 nucleotides matching TRBD1. Germline V gives CDR1 MNHEY, CDR2 SVGEGT. The CDR3 extends over 18 amino acids.

This clonotype was seen only once. The rearrangement uses TRBV7-2 and TRBJ2-2; D gene unclear. This CDR3 region has 13 residues. Trimming pared 6 bases from V and 4 bases from J, leaving 9 bases between. CDR1 is SGHTA, CDR2 FQGNSA, per germline. CDR3 sequence reads: CASRVRGTGELFF. DNA for the CDR3: TGTGCCAGCAGAGTGCGTGGCACCGGGGAGCTGTTTTTT.

This clonotype occurred a few times. CDR3 nucleotide sequence: TGTGCCAGCAGTTTAGAGGGGGCGATCAATGAGCAGTTCTTC. Protein sequence: CASSLEGAINEQFF. The chain carries TRBV12-3 or TRBV12-4 and TRBJ2-1; 7 bases fit TRBD1. The length of the CDR3 is 14 residues. J lost 6 bases, V lost 1 base, and 3 bases had no gene match.

The V call is TRBV12-3 or TRBV12-4, the J call TRBJ2-1; 7 bases align to TRBD2. The V and J ends lost 4 bases and 8 bases, in that order; junction bases with no gene match: 8. The CDR3 is made up of 14 amino acids. The DNA for the CDR3 is TGTGCCAGCAGTTACTCCTCTAGCGGTGATGAGCAGTTCTTC. Protein sequence: CASSYSSSGDEQFF.

This clonotype was detected many times. This chain uses TRBV12-3 or TRBV12-4 with TRBJ2-3; D is undetermined. This CDR3 region has 13 residues. The V and J ends lost 1 base and 6 bases respectively, with 8 bases between them. The CDR3 loop reads CASSLELYDTQYF. The CDR3 region has the DNA TGTGCCAGCAGTTTAGAGCTATACGATACGCAGTATTTT.

In its sample, this clonotype was seen a few times. V gene TRBV25-1 combines with J gene TRBJ2-5; D is ambiguous. The CDR3 runs to 14 residues. Per germline, CDR1 MGHDK and CDR2 SYGVNS. The V gene lost 3 bases and the J gene lost 1 base, with 9 bases spanning the gap. The chain's CDR3 is CASSDSMSQETQYF. The CDR3 nucleotides read TGTGCCAGCAGTGATAGTATGTCCCAAGAGACCCAGTACTTC.

This clonotype was seen only a few times. This chain links TRBV5-6 with TRBJ2-7; D is unresolved. Deletions cut 3 bases from V and 0 bases from J, with 13 bases between. The CDR3 is 15 residues long. The germline gives CDR1 SGHDT, CDR2 YYEEEE. The CDR3 nucleotides read TGTGCCAGCAGCTGGGCGCCAGGTTACTCCTACGAGCAGTACTTC. Protein: CASSWAPGYSYEQYF.

This clonotype was detected only a few times. CDR3 sequence reads: CASSGTTRDTEAFF. The CDR3, as DNA: TGTGCCAGCTCCGGGACAACGAGGGACACTGAAGCTTTCTTT. V is TRBV5-6 and J is TRBJ1-1; possibly TRBD1 for D (6 bases). The CDR3 is made up of 14 amino acids. The V gene lost 7 bases and the J gene lost 3 bases, with 16 bases spanning the gap. CDR1 and CDR2 from the germline V gene are SGHDT and YYEEEE.